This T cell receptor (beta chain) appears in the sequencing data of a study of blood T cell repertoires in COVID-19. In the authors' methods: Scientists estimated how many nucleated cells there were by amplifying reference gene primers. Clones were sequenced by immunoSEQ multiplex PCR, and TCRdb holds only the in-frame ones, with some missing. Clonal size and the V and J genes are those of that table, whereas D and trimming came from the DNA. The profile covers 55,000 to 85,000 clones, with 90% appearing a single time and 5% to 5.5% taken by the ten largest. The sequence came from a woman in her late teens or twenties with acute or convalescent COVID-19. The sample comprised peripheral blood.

The CDR3 nucleotides are TGTGCCAGTAGTACCGGACAGGGGGCGACCTACGAGCAGTACTTC. As protein: CASSTGQGATYEQYF. The V call is TRBV19, the J call TRBJ2-7; 11 bases align to TRBD1. The CDR3 is 15 residues long. Germline CDR1 is LNHDA and CDR2 is SQIVND (reference sequence). Trimming took 4 bases from V and 2 from J; bases not matched to a gene: 4. The full variable domain, in which reference TRBV19 and TRBJ2-7 provide the parts outside the CDR3, is DGGITQSPKYLFRKEGQNVTLSCEQNLNHDAMYWYRQDPGQGLRLIYYSQIVNDFQKGDIAEGYSVSREKKESFPLTVTSAQKNPTAFYLCASSTGQGATYEQYFGPGTRLTVT.